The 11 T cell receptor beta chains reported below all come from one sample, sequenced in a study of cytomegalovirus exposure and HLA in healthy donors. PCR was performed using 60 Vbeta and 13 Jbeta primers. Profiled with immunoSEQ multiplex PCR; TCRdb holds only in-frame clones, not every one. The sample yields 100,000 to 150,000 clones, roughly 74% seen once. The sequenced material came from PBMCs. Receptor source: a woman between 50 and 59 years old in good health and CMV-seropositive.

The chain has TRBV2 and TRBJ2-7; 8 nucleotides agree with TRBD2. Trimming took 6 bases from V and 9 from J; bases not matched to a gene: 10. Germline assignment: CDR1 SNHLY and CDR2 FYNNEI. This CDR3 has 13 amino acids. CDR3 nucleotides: TGTGCCAGCAGACCCGGGACTAGTTTAGTGCAGTACTTC. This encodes CASRPGTSLVQYF.

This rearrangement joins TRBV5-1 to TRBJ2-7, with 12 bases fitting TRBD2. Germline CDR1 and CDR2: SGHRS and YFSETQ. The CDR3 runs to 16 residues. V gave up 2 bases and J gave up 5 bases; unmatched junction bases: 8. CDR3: CASSFTSGGIFNEQYF. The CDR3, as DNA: TGCGCCAGCAGCTTTACTAGCGGGGGGATCTTCAACGAGCAGTACTTC.

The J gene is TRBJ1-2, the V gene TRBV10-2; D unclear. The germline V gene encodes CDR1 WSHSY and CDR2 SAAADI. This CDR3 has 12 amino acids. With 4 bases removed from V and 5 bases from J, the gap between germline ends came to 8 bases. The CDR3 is CASSGSAYGYTF. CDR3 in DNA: TGCGCCAGCAGTGGTAGCGCGTATGGCTACACCTTC.

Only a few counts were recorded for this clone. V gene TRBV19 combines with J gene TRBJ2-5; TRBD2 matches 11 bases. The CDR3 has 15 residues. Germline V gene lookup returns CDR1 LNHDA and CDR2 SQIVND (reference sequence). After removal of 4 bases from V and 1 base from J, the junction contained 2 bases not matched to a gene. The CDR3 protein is CASSTGTSGQETQYF. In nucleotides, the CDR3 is TGTGCCAGTAGTACCGGGACTAGCGGCCAAGAGACCCAGTACTTC.

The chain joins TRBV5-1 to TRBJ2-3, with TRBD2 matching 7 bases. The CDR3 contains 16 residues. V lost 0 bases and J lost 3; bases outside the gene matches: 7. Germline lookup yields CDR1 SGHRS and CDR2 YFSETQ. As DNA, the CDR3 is TGCGCCAGCAGCTTGGAGGGCGGCGGGGGAACAGATACGCAGTATTTT. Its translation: CASSLEGGGGTDTQYF. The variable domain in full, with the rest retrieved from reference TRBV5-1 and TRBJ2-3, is KAGVTQTPRYLIKTRGQQVTLSCSPISGHRSVSWYQQTPGQGLQFLFEYFSETQRNKGNFPGRFSGRQFSNSRSEMNVSTLELGDSALYLCASSLEGGGGTDTQYFGPGTRLTVL.

The CDR3 DNA sequence: TGTGCCAGCAGCCCCCCCTGGGGGCTGAACACCGGGGAGCTGTTTTTT. It specifies CASSPPWGLNTGELFF. The chain recombines TRBV11-2 with TRBJ2-2; the D gene is possibly TRBD1 (6 bases). Between the trimmed V and J ends, which lost 5 bases and 1 base, there was a span of 14 bases. From germline, CDR1 is SGHAT and CDR2 FQNNGV. The CDR3 covers 16 residues. The entire variable domain, with the rest obtained from reference TRBV11-2 and TRBJ2-2, is as follows: EAGVAQSPRYKIIEKRQSVAFWCNPISGHATLYWYQQILGQGPKLLIQFQNNGVVDDSQLPKDRFSAERLKGVDSTLKIQPAKLEDSAVYLCASSPPWGLNTGELFFGEGSRLTVL.

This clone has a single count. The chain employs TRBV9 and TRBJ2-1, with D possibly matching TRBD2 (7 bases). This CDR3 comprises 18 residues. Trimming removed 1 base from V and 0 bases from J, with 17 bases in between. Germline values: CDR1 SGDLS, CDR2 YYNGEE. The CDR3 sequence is CASSVTLGGASSYNEQFF. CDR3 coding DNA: TGTGCCAGCAGCGTAACTCTGGGGGGGGCGAGCTCCTACAATGAGCAGTTCTTC.

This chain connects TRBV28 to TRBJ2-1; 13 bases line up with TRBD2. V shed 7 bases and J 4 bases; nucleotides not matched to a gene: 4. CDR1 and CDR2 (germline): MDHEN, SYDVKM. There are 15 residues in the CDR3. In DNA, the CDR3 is TGTGCCAGCACTATGACTAGCGGGGGGTACAATGAGCAGTTCTTC. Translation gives CASTMTSGGYNEQFF.

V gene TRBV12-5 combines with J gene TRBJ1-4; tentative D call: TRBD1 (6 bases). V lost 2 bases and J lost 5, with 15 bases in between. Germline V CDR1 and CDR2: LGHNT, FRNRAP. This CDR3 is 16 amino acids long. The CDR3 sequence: CASGLISRGSNEKLFF. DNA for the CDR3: TGTGCTAGTGGTTTGATCTCCAGGGGCTCAAATGAAAAACTGTTTTTT.

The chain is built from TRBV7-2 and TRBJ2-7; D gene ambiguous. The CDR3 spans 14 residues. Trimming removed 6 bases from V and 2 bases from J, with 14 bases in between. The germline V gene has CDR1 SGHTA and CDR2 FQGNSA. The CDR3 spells CASSTLRGAYEQYF. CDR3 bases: TGTGCCAGCAGTACGTTGAGAGGAGCCTACGAGCAGTACTTC. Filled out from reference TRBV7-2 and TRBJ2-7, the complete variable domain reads GAGVSQSPSNKVTEKGKDVELRCDPISGHTALYWYRQSLGQGLEFLIYFQGNSAPDKSGLPSDRFSAERTGGSVSTLTIQRTQQEDSAVYLCASSTLRGAYEQYFGPGTRLTVT.

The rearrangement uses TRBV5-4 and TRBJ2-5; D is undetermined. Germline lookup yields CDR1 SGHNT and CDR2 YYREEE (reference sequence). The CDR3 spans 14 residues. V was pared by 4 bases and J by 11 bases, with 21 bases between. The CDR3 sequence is CASSRGRVTGEQYF. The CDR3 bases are TGTGCCAGCAGCCGCGGTCGGGTCACTGGAGAGCAGTACTTC. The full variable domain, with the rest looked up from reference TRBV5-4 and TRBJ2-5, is ETGVTQSPTHLIKTRGQQVTLRCSSQSGHNTVSWYQQALGQGPQFIFQYYREEENGRGNFPPRFSGLQFPNYSSELNVNALELDDSALYLCASSRGRVTGEQYFGPGTRLLVL.